This record looks at one T cell receptor (beta chain) sequence and its context. It lacks a known antigen. Within one base of it there is no much larger clone, and no base qualities were kept. Each collaborating institution followed its own protocols to collect whole blood in K2EDTA tubes. For TCRbeta analysis, collaborators shipped samples as frozen whole blood, isolated PBMCs, or DNA extracted from either of those sample types. These data come from a study of blood T cell repertoires in COVID-19 (dated by TCRdb to 2020 to 2022). Some background on the complete study: Collaborator samples came from the United States, Italy and Spain and covered acute and convalescent phases of COVID-19. The samples were drawn from two sources: the first 160 participants of the ongoing ImmuneRACE study, and fewer than 1,500 subjects contributed by 6 global collaborators. Deeply sampled blood TCRbeta repertoires from subjects exposed to, actively infected with, or recovered from COVID-19 were included in the dataset. The prospective study material was composed of cDNA or gDNA derived from T cells, B-cell-depleted T cells, or PBMCs. A de-identified subject ID, COVID-19 status, age in years and sex were almost always included in the sample metadata. Where HLA class I and class II types were available, the types were taken from metadata supplied by the sample provider, not from assay-based typing. The repertoires were made available in a free public database intended to serve as a resource for research on the immune response to SARS-CoV-2.

TCRbeta CDR3 regions were amplified from genomic DNA using the immunoSEQ Assay, a bias-controlled multiplex PCR. The authors processed their data as follows. The number of nucleated cells in each sample was estimated from the amplification of reference gene primers within the assay. To quantify the absolute abundance of each unique TCRbeta CDR3 rearrangement, sequence reads were collapsed and filtered. For each sample, productive Simpson clonality was calculated as the square root of Simpson's diversity index over productive rearrangements. Here the immuneACCESS table is served through TCRdb, limited to in-frame sequences with V and J called. Missing clones are a known gap in these copies; in checked studies unresolved V genes cover under half, and the rest lacks a known reason. The V and J calls and clone size are taken from that table; D and trimming were inferred from the DNA. This sample is represented by some 15,000 clones; 88% of them were singletons. 9.5% to 15% of the sample is taken by the ten largest.

The germline V gene (reference sequence) gives CDR1 as WNHNN and CDR2 as SYGVQD. Relative to germline, V is 4 bases shorter and J is 7 bases shorter, with 10 bases between their ends. The CDR3 covers 12 residues, taking in both the cysteine and the phenylalanine. Only CDR3 DNA remains: 36 bases, in frame from the first base. The investigation overall reported the following: The quantity of clinical and demographic metadata differed by source and by participant and was supplied without curation.

The receptor chain draws on TRBV10-1 and TRBJ1-1; no confident D gene assignment can be made. The TCR originated in a human donor in a cohort sampled during active COVID-19. What was sequenced was peripheral blood. The DNA sequence is TGCGCCAGCAGTGTGTGGGCCGGTGAAGCTTTCTTT. Its protein is CASSVWAGEAFF.